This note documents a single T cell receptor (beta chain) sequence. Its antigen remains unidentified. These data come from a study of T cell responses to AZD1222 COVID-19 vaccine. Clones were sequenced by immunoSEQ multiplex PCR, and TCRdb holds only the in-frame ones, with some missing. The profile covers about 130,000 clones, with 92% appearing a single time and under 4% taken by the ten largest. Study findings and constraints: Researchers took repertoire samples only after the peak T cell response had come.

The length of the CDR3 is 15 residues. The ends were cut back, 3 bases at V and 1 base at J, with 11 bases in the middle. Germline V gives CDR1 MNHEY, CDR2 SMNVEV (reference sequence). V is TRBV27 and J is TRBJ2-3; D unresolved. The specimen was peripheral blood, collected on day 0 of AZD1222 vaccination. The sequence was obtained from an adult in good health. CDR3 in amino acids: CASSFQPLRTDTQYF. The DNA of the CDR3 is TGTGCCAGCAGTTTCCAGCCCCTCCGCACAGATACGCAGTATTTT.